This passage covers 4 T cell receptor beta chains from one sample sequenced in a study of cytomegalovirus exposure and HLA in healthy donors (dated by TCRdb to 2015 to 2018). The library came from the immunoSEQ multiplex PCR assay. A mixture of 60 forward primers for TCR Vbeta segments and 13 reverse primers for TCR Jbeta segments was used in the multiplex PCR. The immuneACCESS repertoire file appears here via TCRdb, limited to in-frame rearrangements. These files lack a portion of the clones; in checked studies, under half of the deficit traces to unresolved V genes, and the cause of the others is not known. This sample holds 150,000 to 200,000 clones; approximately 67% were observed only once. The ten largest clonotypes hold roughly 4.1% of the sample. The sequencing sample was made of PBMCs. These receptor sequences come from a woman younger than 35 in good health and CMV-seropositive.

Written as DNA, the CDR3 is TGTGCCAGCAGTTTACGTGGCGGGGGGTACGGCACAGATACGCAGTATTTT. It translates to CASSLRGGGYGTDTQYF. The chain uses TRBV27 and TRBJ2-3, with 8 bases fitting TRBD2. CDR3 length equals 17 residues. In germline, CDR1 is MNHEY, CDR2 SMNVEV (reference sequence). Trimming at V came to 2 bases and at J to 1 base, leaving 8 bases not matched to a gene.

This clone was detected only once. The V and J genes are TRBV19 and TRBJ2-7; 7 bases line up with TRBD1. In germline, CDR1 is LNHDA, CDR2 SQIVND (reference sequence). CDR3 length equals 15 residues. The V segment lost 3 bases and the J segment 0 bases; nucleotides outside the gene matches: 5. The CDR3, as DNA: TGTGCCAGTAGTATCACGACAGGGCCCTCCTACGAGCAGTACTTC. It specifies CASSITTGPSYEQYF.

This chain joins TRBV6-1 and TRBJ2-5; a possible D gene is TRBD1 (5 bases). With the DNA end fitting TRBJ2-7 better, the J assignment may be wrong. The CDR3 covers 14 residues. CDR1 and CDR2 (germline): MNHNS, SASEGT. The CDR3 region is CASRILTDYYEQYF. The CDR3 nucleotides read TGTGCCAGCAGAATACTGACAGATTACTACGAGCAGTACTTC.

The chain links TRBV7-9 to TRBJ2-5; tentatively, D is TRBD1 (6 bases). V was cut by 8 bases and J by 5 bases, with 12 bases left in between. The germline V gene has CDR1 SEHNR and CDR2 FQNEAQ (reference sequence). The CDR3 totals 12 residues. CDR3 residues: CASGTRMETQYF. In DNA form, the CDR3 reads TGTGCCAGCGGGACAAGGATGGAGACCCAGTACTTC.